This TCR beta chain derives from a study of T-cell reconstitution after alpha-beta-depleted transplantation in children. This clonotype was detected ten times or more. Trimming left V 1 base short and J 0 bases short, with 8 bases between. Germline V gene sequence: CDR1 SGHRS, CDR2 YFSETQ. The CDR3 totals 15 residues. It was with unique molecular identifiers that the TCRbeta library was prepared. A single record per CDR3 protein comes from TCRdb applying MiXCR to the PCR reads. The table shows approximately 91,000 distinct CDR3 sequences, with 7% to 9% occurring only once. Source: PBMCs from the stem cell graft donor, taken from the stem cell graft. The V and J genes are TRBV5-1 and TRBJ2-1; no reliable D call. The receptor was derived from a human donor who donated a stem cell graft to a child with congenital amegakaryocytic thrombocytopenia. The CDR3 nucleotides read TGCGCCAGCAGCTTGCAGAGTTTCTCCTACAATGAGCAGTTCTTC. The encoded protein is CASSLQSFSYNEQFF.